A selection of T cell receptor beta chains follows, all from one sample in a study of cytomegalovirus exposure and HLA in healthy donors. Some clones are missing from TCRdb's copy, which holds only in-frame ones; the method was immunoSEQ multiplex PCR. Of approximately 220,000 clones in the sample, approximately 88% were seen once. Material for sequencing was PBMCs. The receptors were sampled from a woman in her 30s in good health and CMV-seropositive. CDR3s include the opening cysteine and the closing phenylalanine or tryptophan. The order of the fields is clone size, J gene, D gene, V gene, CDR3 DNA, CDR3 protein. D genes are given only for firm matches. Clone size is not always given. Where it is, it says once, few, many or a class for expanded clones.

abundance: NA; j_gene: TRBJ1-1; d_gene: NA; v_gene: TRBV12-5; CDR3nt: TGTGCTAGTGGTTTGGGACGACAGTACACTGAAGCTTTCTTT; CDR3aa: CASGLGRQYTEAFF
abundance: NA; j_gene: TRBJ2-7; d_gene: NA; v_gene: TRBV6-5; CDR3nt: TGTGCCAGCAAAGGCGTCATGAGTATGGACGAGCAGTACTTC; CDR3aa: CASKGVMSMDEQYF
abundance: NA; j_gene: TRBJ2-7; d_gene: NA; v_gene: TRBV6-5; CDR3nt: TGTGCCAGCAGTTCCCCAGGTTCCTACGAGCAGTACTTC; CDR3aa: CASSSPGSYEQYF
abundance: few; j_gene: TRBJ1-5; d_gene: NA; v_gene: TRBV6-5; CDR3nt: TGTGCCAGCAGTAATGGACAGAGCAATCAGCCCCAGCATTTT; CDR3aa: CASSNGQSNQPQHF
abundance: few; j_gene: TRBJ1-2; d_gene: NA; v_gene: TRBV10-1; CDR3nt: TGCGCCAGCAGTGCGCGTGGCTACACCTTC; CDR3aa: CASSARGYTF
abundance: NA; j_gene: TRBJ1-1; d_gene: NA; v_gene: TRBV11-3; CDR3nt: TGTGCCAGCAGCTTGGGCGACAGAAGGAACACTGAAGCTTTCTTT; CDR3aa: CASSLGDRRNTEAFF
abundance: NA; j_gene: TRBJ2-7; d_gene: TRBD1; v_gene: TRBV9; CDR3nt: TGTGCCAGCAGCCCTCGGACAGGGCACGAGCAGTACTTC; CDR3aa: CASSPRTGHEQYF
abundance: NA; j_gene: TRBJ2-7; d_gene: TRBD2; v_gene: TRBV18; CDR3nt: TGTGCCAGCTCACCATTGGGAGGGGTAAGCTCCTACGAGCAGTACTTC; CDR3aa: CASSPLGGVSSYEQYF
abundance: NA; j_gene: TRBJ1-2; d_gene: NA; v_gene: TRBV10-2; CDR3nt: TGCGCCAGCAGTGTGTCAGGGGTGAACTATGGCTACACCTTC; CDR3aa: CASSVSGVNYGYTF
abundance: NA; j_gene: TRBJ2-1; d_gene: NA; v_gene: TRBV7-9; CDR3nt: TGTGCCAGCAGCCCAGTGGGACTTAGCTCCTACAATGAGCAGTTCTTC; CDR3aa: CASSPVGLSSYNEQFF
abundance: NA; j_gene: TRBJ1-3; d_gene: NA; v_gene: TRBV30; CDR3nt: TGTGCCTGGATGGGGGGACGATACTCTGGAAACACCATATATTTT; CDR3aa: CAWMGGRYSGNTIYF
abundance: NA; j_gene: TRBJ2-7; d_gene: NA; v_gene: TRBV15; CDR3nt: TGTGCCACCAGCAGAGATGGTGGTGTTAGCTCAACCTACGAGCAGTACTTC; CDR3aa: CATSRDGGVSSTYEQYF
abundance: NA; j_gene: TRBJ1-5; d_gene: NA; v_gene: TRBV2; CDR3nt: TGTGCCAGCGCCGACAGTTATAGCAATCAGCCCCAGCATTTT; CDR3aa: CASADSYSNQPQHF
abundance: NA; j_gene: TRBJ2-3; d_gene: NA; v_gene: TRBV27; CDR3nt: TGTGCCAGCAGTTTATCCTCTAGCACAGATACGCAGTATTTT; CDR3aa: CASSLSSSTDTQYF
abundance: few; j_gene: TRBJ2-1; d_gene: NA; v_gene: TRBV5-1; CDR3nt: TGCGCCAGCAGCCCCGGATACAATGAGCAGTTCTTC; CDR3aa: CASSPGYNEQFF
abundance: NA; j_gene: TRBJ2-7; d_gene: TRBD1; v_gene: TRBV7-9; CDR3nt: TGTGCCAGCAGCTCAGGCCGGGACAGGGGGGACGAGCAGTACTTC; CDR3aa: CASSSGRDRGDEQYF
abundance: NA; j_gene: TRBJ2-3; d_gene: NA; v_gene: TRBV5-1; CDR3nt: TGCGCCAGCAGCTTGGAGGGGAGAAACGGACCCACAGATACGCAGTATTTT; CDR3aa: CASSLEGRNGPTDTQYF
abundance: NA; j_gene: TRBJ2-7; d_gene: NA; v_gene: TRBV18; CDR3nt: TGTGCCAGCTCACCACAGTACGAGCAGTACTTC; CDR3aa: CASSPQYEQYF
abundance: once; j_gene: TRBJ2-7; d_gene: NA; v_gene: TRBV11-2; CDR3nt: TGTGCCAGCAGCCACCCCTCTGAGGGAGGTAGTTACGAGCAGTACTTC; CDR3aa: CASSHPSEGGSYEQYF
abundance: few; j_gene: TRBJ2-7; d_gene: NA; v_gene: TRBV2; CDR3nt: TGTGCCAGCAGGGTGTCCTACGAGCAGTACTTC; CDR3aa: CASRVSYEQYF
abundance: once; j_gene: TRBJ2-6; d_gene: NA; v_gene: TRBV2; CDR3nt: TGTGCCAGCGAGGTAGCCGGGACTTCTATCTCTGGGGCCAACGTCCTGACTTTC; CDR3aa: CASEVAGTSISGANVLTF
abundance: NA; j_gene: TRBJ1-5; d_gene: NA; v_gene: TRBV7-2; CDR3nt: TGTGCCAGCAGCTTAGTTACGGGGCAGCCCCAGCATTTT; CDR3aa: CASSLVTGQPQHF
abundance: few; j_gene: TRBJ2-1; d_gene: NA; v_gene: TRBV29-1; CDR3nt: TGCAGCGCCAATAGAGGGACCTACAATGAGCAGTTCTTC; CDR3aa: CSANRGTYNEQFF
abundance: once; j_gene: TRBJ2-3; d_gene: TRBD2; v_gene: TRBV27; CDR3nt: TGTGCCAGCACCCTAAGTGGGACTAGCGGTGGCACAGATACGCAGTATTTT; CDR3aa: CASTLSGTSGGTDTQYF
abundance: many; j_gene: TRBJ1-5; d_gene: NA; v_gene: TRBV7-7; CDR3nt: TGTGCTAGCAGCTTAGCGACAACCGTCAATCAGCCCCAGCATTTT; CDR3aa: CASSLATTVNQPQHF
abundance: NA; j_gene: TRBJ2-2; d_gene: NA; v_gene: TRBV10-3; CDR3nt: TGTGCCATCAGTGTCGGGGATAGCGGGGAGCTGTTTTTT; CDR3aa: CAISVGDSGELFF
abundance: NA; j_gene: TRBJ1-2; d_gene: NA; v_gene: TRBV7-9; CDR3nt: TGTGCCACAACCTGGACTAACTATGGCTACACCTTC; CDR3aa: CATTWTNYGYTF
abundance: NA; j_gene: TRBJ2-7; d_gene: TRBD2; v_gene: TRBV9; CDR3nt: TGTGCCAGCAGCGTAGGGGGGGGAGCCACCTACGAGCAGTACTTC; CDR3aa: CASSVGGGATYEQYF
abundance: NA; j_gene: TRBJ2-2; d_gene: TRBD1; v_gene: TRBV2; CDR3nt: TGTGCCAGCAGAGCCGGGACAGGGCACACCGGGGAGCTGTTTTTT; CDR3aa: CASRAGTGHTGELFF
abundance: NA; j_gene: TRBJ2-2; d_gene: TRBD1; v_gene: TRBV7-9; CDR3nt: TGTGCCAGCAGCTTCCTACCGGGACAGTTCACCGGGGAGCTGTTTTTT; CDR3aa: CASSFLPGQFTGELFF
abundance: NA; j_gene: TRBJ2-1; d_gene: NA; v_gene: TRBV10-2; CDR3nt: TGCGCCAGCAGTGATGGTATGTCGGATTCTGAGCAGTTCTTC; CDR3aa: CASSDGMSDSEQFF
abundance: NA; j_gene: TRBJ2-1; d_gene: NA; v_gene: TRBV11-1; CDR3nt: TGTGCCAGCAGCTTACAGGGAGCCTACAATGAGCAGTTCTTC; CDR3aa: CASSLQGAYNEQFF
abundance: NA; j_gene: TRBJ2-5; d_gene: NA; v_gene: TRBV5-1; CDR3nt: TGCGCCAGCAGCTTGGGAGGGGGGCTCCAAGAGACCCAGTACTTC; CDR3aa: CASSLGGGLQETQYF
abundance: once; j_gene: TRBJ2-7; d_gene: NA; v_gene: TRBV9; CDR3nt: TGTGCCAGCAGCCCACGGGGCAGCTTCTACGAGCAGTACTTC; CDR3aa: CASSPRGSFYEQYF
abundance: NA; j_gene: TRBJ2-6; d_gene: NA; v_gene: TRBV18; CDR3nt: TGTGCCAGCTCACCAAACAGGAGGAGCTCTGGGGCCAACGTCCTGACTTTC; CDR3aa: CASSPNRRSSGANVLTF
abundance: NA; j_gene: TRBJ2-7; d_gene: TRBD2; v_gene: TRBV2; CDR3nt: TGTGCCAGCAATGCGGGAGAATATTACGAGCAGTACTTC; CDR3aa: CASNAGEYYEQYF
abundance: few; j_gene: TRBJ1-2; d_gene: NA; v_gene: TRBV7-8; CDR3nt: TGTGCCAGCAGCTTAGTTGGGGCCTCTGGCTACACCTTC; CDR3aa: CASSLVGASGYTF
abundance: NA; j_gene: TRBJ2-4; d_gene: NA; v_gene: TRBV29-1; CDR3nt: TGCAGCGTGTGGGCAGTAACCAAAAACATTCAGTACTTC; CDR3aa: CSVWAVTKNIQYF
abundance: NA; j_gene: TRBJ2-4; d_gene: NA; v_gene: TRBV28; CDR3nt: TGTGCCAGCAGTACGACAGGTAGGGGAGACATTCAGTACTTC; CDR3aa: CASSTTGRGDIQYF
abundance: NA; j_gene: TRBJ1-1; d_gene: NA; v_gene: TRBV4-1; CDR3nt: TGCGCCAGCAGCCCGCCGACTGAAGCTTTCTTT; CDR3aa: CASSPPTEAFF
abundance: NA; j_gene: TRBJ2-2; d_gene: NA; v_gene: TRBV20-1; CDR3nt: TGCAGTGCTAGAGGCCCCGGGGAGCTGTTTTTT; CDR3aa: CSARGPGELFF
abundance: NA; j_gene: TRBJ1-1; d_gene: NA; v_gene: TRBV25-1; CDR3nt: TGTGCCAGCAGTGAATCCAATTCACGGAAAAACACTGAAGCTTTCTTT; CDR3aa: CASSESNSRKNTEAFF